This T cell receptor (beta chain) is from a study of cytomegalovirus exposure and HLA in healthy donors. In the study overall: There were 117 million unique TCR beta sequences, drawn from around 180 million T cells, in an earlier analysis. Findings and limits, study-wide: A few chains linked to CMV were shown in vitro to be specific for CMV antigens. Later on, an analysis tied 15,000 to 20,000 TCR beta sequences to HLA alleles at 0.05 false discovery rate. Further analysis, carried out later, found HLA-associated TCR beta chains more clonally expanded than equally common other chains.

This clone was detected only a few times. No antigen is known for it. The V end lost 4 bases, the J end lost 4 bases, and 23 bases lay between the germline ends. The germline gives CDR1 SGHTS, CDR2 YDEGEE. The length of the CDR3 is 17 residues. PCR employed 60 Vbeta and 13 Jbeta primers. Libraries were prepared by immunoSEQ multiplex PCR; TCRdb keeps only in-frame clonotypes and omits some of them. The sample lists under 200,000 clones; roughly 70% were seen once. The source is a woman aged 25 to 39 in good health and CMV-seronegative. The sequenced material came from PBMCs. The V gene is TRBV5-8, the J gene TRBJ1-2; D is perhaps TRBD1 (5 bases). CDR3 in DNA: TGTGCCAGCAGCCACAGGCCCTCCCACGACGGCCCCTATGGCTACACCTTC. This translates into CASSHRPSHDGPYGYTF.